This TCR beta chain was captured by sequencing in a study of regulatory T cells in long-lasting Graves disease. Background on the study: Prior antithyroid drug treatment in newly diagnosed Graves' patients lasted under 3 months. Study-wide points: Newly diagnosed Graves' patients had higher TCR diversity than persistent ones.

Relying on iRepertoire HTBI primers and Arm-PCR of CDR3 regions, the team built TCR beta libraries. Original handling: Segment identification across samples yielded 55 to 65 TRBV and roughly 15 TRBJ segments. TCRdb redid the calling of the multiplex PCR reads with MiXCR, one entry per CDR3 protein. These V and J calls rely on TCRdb rather than the paper's analysis. Among around 250,000 distinct CDR3 sequences listed, 15% to 20% were seen once. This clonotype was observed a few times. What it binds is not known. Given a much more abundant clone one base away, this may be a read error. Sample time point: newly diagnosed GD, antithyroid drugs for less than 3 months. The TCR library was made from RNA extracted from PBMCs. The sequencing used peripheral blood mononuclear cells (PBMCs), collected at new diagnosis, from a patient treated with antithyroid drugs. The source is a female donor with Graves disease.

CDR3 protein: CASSLQGPDTQYF. CDR3 bases: TGTGCCAGCAGCCTACAGGGTCCAGATACGCAGTATTTT. This chain uses TRBV7-9 with TRBJ2-3; weak D call: TRBD1 (6 bases). This CDR3 contains 13 residues. Germline-derived CDR1 and CDR2 are SEHNR and FQNEAQ (reference sequence). Trimming shortened V by 5 bases and J by 4 bases, and 10 bases separated the two germline ends. Full variable domain (rest looked up from reference TRBV7-9 and TRBJ2-3): DTGVSQNPRHKITKRGQNVTFRCDPISEHNRLYWYRQTLGQGPEFLTYFQNEAQLEKSRLLSDRFSAERPKGSFSTLEIQRTEQGDSAMYLCASSLQGPDTQYFGPGTRLTVL.